The 10 T cell receptor beta chains below all came from one sample that was sequenced in a study of human T cells and chemical hapten exposure. TCRdb processed the RACE reads anew with MiXCR; each CDR3 protein has one entry. The sample holds around 200,000 distinct CDR3 sequences, approximately 31% seen once. Time point noted: pre-sensitization, week 0. Treatment specified: therapeutic diphenylcyclopropenone sensitization with weekly scalp DPC. This sample comprised whole blood, obtained in connection with sensitization to the hapten diphenylcyclopropenone (DPC). Receptor source: a woman aged 25 to 45 with alopecia areata. Some clones in this sample may be carry-over from other donors' samples.

The V call is TRBV7-8, the J call TRBJ2-7; the D is unclear. The length of the CDR3 is 13 residues. The ends were cut back, 1 base at V and 6 bases at J, with 10 bases in the middle. Germline assignment: CDR1 SGHVS and CDR2 FQNEAQ. The DNA of the CDR3 is TGTGCCAGCAGCTTAGTGAACGGCCTCGAGCAGTACTTC. Its protein is CASSLVNGLEQYF.

The CDR3 sequence is CASSQGLDRGSGYTF. CDR3 nucleotides: TGTGCCAGCTCACAAGGGTTGGACAGGGGGAGCGGCTACACCTTC. The chain carries TRBV18 and TRBJ1-2; 10 bases agree with TRBD1. The CDR3 has 15 residues. The V gene end was trimmed by 4 bases and the J gene end by 8 bases; junction bases not matched to a gene: 10. The germline V gene encodes CDR1 KGHSH and CDR2 LQKENI.

This chain connects TRBV29-1 to TRBJ2-2; D is ambiguous. From germline, CDR1 is SQVTM and CDR2 ANQGSEA. Trimming stripped 6 bases from V and 2 bases from J, with 10 bases between. The CDR3 is 13 amino acids. Here the CDR3 DNA reads TGCAGCGTATGGGATACTAACACCGGGGAGCTGTTTTTT. It is translated as CSVWDTNTGELFF.

This rearrangement joins TRBV27 to TRBJ1-5; 7 positions match TRBD1. CDR1 is MNHEY and CDR2 is SMNVEV in the germline V gene (reference sequence). CDR3 length: 15 residues. Germline trimming cut 6 bases from V and 6 bases from J; bases unmatched to any gene: 11. The CDR3 DNA reads as TGTGCCAGCAGAAGACAGGGTGTGGGTGGTCAGCCCCAGCATTTT. It yields the protein CASRRQGVGGQPQHF.

The chain employs TRBV20-1 and TRBJ2-1; 8 positions match TRBD2. Germline trimming cut 5 bases from V and 9 bases from J; bases unmatched to any gene: 15. The CDR3 spans 15 residues. Germline V gene data show CDR1 as DFQATT and CDR2 as SNEGSKA (reference sequence). CDR3 residues: CSAPLWAGGTGEQFF. The CDR3 bases are TGCAGTGCTCCCCTGTGGGCGGGGGGTACGGGTGAGCAGTTCTTC.

The V gene is TRBV4-1, the J gene TRBJ1-5; TRBD1 might be the D (5 bases). The V gene's germline CDR1 is MGHRA and CDR2 YSYEKL. The CDR3 is 14 amino acids. V was cut by 1 base and J by 4 bases, with 8 bases left in between. The CDR3 sequence is CASSQVGGNQPQHF. The CDR3 nucleotides are TGCGCCAGCAGCCAAGTCGGGGGGAATCAGCCCCAGCATTTT.

In its sample, this clonotype was seen a few times. The CDR3 nucleotides read TGTGCCAGCAGTTACAGGGTCTCTGGAAACACCATATATTTT. This sequence encodes CASSYRVSGNTIYF. The chain employs TRBV28 and TRBJ1-3; D possibly corresponds to TRBD1 (6 bases). Germline CDR1 is MDHEN and CDR2 is SYDVKM. The length of the CDR3 is 14 residues. V lost 4 bases to trimming and J lost 0 bases, with 7 bases between them.

The J gene is TRBJ1-3, the V gene TRBV29-1; the D gene is possibly TRBD1 (5 bases). The CDR3 runs 13 residues. The germline CDR1 and CDR2 sequences are SQVTM and ANQGSEA. V dropped 5 bases and J dropped 4 bases, with 12 bases sitting between them. The CDR3 spells CSVRWGSGNTIYF. The CDR3 nucleotides read TGCAGCGTTCGATGGGGGTCAGGAAACACCATATATTTT.

This clonotype has just a few counts. The chain joins TRBV29-1 to TRBJ2-2; D is unresolved. The CDR3 loop spans 13 amino acids. V lost 4 bases and J 6 bases, leaving 12 bases between the germline ends. Germline CDR1 reads SQVTM; CDR2 reads ANQGSEA. CDR3: CSVGAVLSGELFF. In DNA form, the CDR3 reads TGCAGCGTTGGCGCCGTACTATCCGGGGAGCTGTTTTTT.

The table lists this clonotype with a few counts. V and J are TRBV28 and TRBJ1-1; D gene ambiguous. V was clipped by 5 bases and J by 8 bases, with 9 bases between them. This CDR3 has 11 amino acids. Germline assignment: CDR1 MDHEN and CDR2 SYDVKM. Here the CDR3 reads CASSRGIEAFF. The CDR3 nucleotides are TGTGCCAGCAGTAGAGGTATAGAAGCTTTCTTT.